A single T cell receptor (beta chain) is shown here with its context. What antigen it recognizes has not been identified. No base quality information exists; no much larger clone differs at one position. The CDR3, from cysteine to phenylalanine, totals 16 residues. Only the CDR3 DNA stays, 48 bases, in frame from base 1. Ends trimmed: V by 0 bases, J by 8 bases; bases unmatched to a gene: 8. The germline V gene provides CDR1 SGHRS and CDR2 YFSETQ. One collaborating source in Seattle enrolled patients during active infection and followed them longitudinally through the course of disease. Each collaborating institution followed its own protocols to collect whole blood in K2EDTA tubes. For TCRbeta analysis, collaborator samples were shipped as frozen whole blood, as isolated PBMCs, or as DNA extracted from either sample type. The data derive from a study of blood T cell repertoires in COVID-19 (dated by TCRdb to between 2020 and 2021). Context from the whole study: Samples covering the acute and convalescent phases of COVID-19 were provided by collaborators in the United States, Italy and Spain. The material from the prospective study consisted of cDNA or gDNA derived from T cells, B-cell-depleted T cells, or PBMCs. Deeply sampled blood TCRbeta repertoires from subjects exposed to, actively infected with, or recovered from COVID-19 were included in the dataset. The repertoires were made available in a free public database intended to serve as a resource for research on the immune response to SARS-CoV-2. Samples came from the ongoing ImmuneRACE study (first 160 participants) plus 1,254 subjects from 6 global collaborators. Sample metadata almost always included a de-identified subject ID, COVID-19 status, age in years and sex. Where HLA class I and class II types were available, the types were taken from metadata supplied by the sample provider, not from assay-based typing. The paper as a whole reports these results and caveats: The amount of clinical and demographic metadata varied by source and participant and was provided uncurated.

The immunoSEQ Assay, a bias-controlled multiplex PCR, was used to amplify TCRbeta CDR3 regions from genomic DNA. On the authors' methods: The number of nucleated cells in each sample was estimated from the amplification of reference gene primers within the assay. Sequence reads were collapsed and filtered to measure the absolute abundance of every unique TCRbeta CDR3 rearrangement. For each sample, productive Simpson clonality was calculated as the square root of Simpson's diversity index across productive rearrangements. Entries here come from immuneACCESS through TCRdb and include only in-frame sequences with V and J called. Some clones fail to appear in such tables; in the studies checked, an unresolved V gene covers under half of the shortfall, and the cause of the remainder is unknown. Clonal size and the V and J genes are those of that table, whereas D and trimming came from the DNA. For this sample there are 400,000 to 450,000 clones; about 91% appear just once. The ten largest clonotypes hold roughly 12% of the sample.

Sequences were obtained from peripheral blood. The TCR was taken from a woman between 50 and 59 years old with COVID-19, enrolled during active disease. The chain is assembled from TRBV5-1 and TRBJ1-6, with TRBD1 identical over 7 junction bases. The nucleotides read TGCGCCAGCAGCTTGGGACCGTCGACAGGGCATTCACCCCTCCACTTT. Its translation reads: CASSLGPSTGHSPLHF. Joined to the reference TRBV5-1 and TRBJ1-6 proteins, this CDR3 gives the full variable domain: KAGVTQTPRYLIKTRGQQVTLSCSPISGHRSVSWYQQTPGQGLQFLFEYFSETQRNKGNFPGRFSGRQFSNSRSEMNVSTLELGDSALYLCASSLGPSTGHSPLHFGNGTRLTVT.